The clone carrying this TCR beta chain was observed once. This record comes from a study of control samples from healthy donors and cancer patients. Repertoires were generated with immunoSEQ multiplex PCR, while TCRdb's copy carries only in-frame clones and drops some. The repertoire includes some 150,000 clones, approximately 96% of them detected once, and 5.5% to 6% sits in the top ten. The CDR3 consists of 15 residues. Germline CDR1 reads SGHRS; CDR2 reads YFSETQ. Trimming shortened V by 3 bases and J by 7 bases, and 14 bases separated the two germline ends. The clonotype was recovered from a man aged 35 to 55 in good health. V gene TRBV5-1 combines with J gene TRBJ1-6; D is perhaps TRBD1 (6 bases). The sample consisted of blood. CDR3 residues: CASSSGTWNNSPLHF. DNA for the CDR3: TGCGCCAGCAGCTCGGGGACATGGAACAATTCACCCCTCCACTTT.